The present T cell receptor beta chain was sequenced within a study of shared clonotypes between healthy human individuals. About the research overall: Used for every donor were three CD4 naive, three CD4 memory, two CD8 naive and one CD8 memory plate.

Replicate PCRs from sorted subsets contained roughly 200 ng DNA, which is some 29,000 T cell genomes. The method was immunoSEQ multiplex PCR; TCRdb's version includes in-frame clones alone and lacks a portion of them. The profile shows around 510,000 clones, 95% to 96% of them singletons. The germline gives CDR1 GTSNPN, CDR2 SVGIG (reference sequence). CDR3 length: 14 residues. After removal of 3 bases from V and 8 bases from J, the junction contained 7 bases not matched to a gene. For this clone: Its antigen is still unknown.

Overall study results and limits: Clonotype sharing among donors was thought likely to change with sequencing depth. Some clonotypes were shared by all four sorted-subset donors, while others were not shared. The non-shared ones had lower generation probabilities than the shared ones.

The clonotype originates from a woman under 40 in good health. The chain joins TRBV30 to TRBJ1-2; 12 nucleotides line up with TRBD1. The sequenced sample was naive CD4+ T cells sorted from blood. The subset denotes: CD45RA+ positively selected. The CDR3 DNA reads TGTGCCTGGAGGGGGACAGGGGGCCTTAGGGGCTACACCTTC. It yields the protein CAWRGTGGLRGYTF.